The following is a T cell receptor beta chain sequence with its context. What antigen it recognizes has not been identified. Base qualities are not recorded, but no much larger clone differs from it by a single base. This sample stems from a study of blood T cell repertoires in COVID-19 (dated by TCRdb to the early 2020s). Some background on the complete study: The collaborator samples originated in the United States, Italy and Spain and spanned the acute and convalescent phases of COVID-19. The prospective study material was composed of cDNA or gDNA derived from T cells, B-cell-depleted T cells, or PBMCs. The dataset comprised deeply sampled blood TCRbeta repertoires from subjects exposed to, actively infected with, or recovered from COVID-19. The repertoires were released in a freely available public database meant as a resource for research on the immune response to SARS-CoV-2. The samples were drawn from the first 160 participants of the ongoing ImmuneRACE study and from 1,254 subjects provided by 6 global collaborators. A de-identified subject ID, COVID-19 status, age in years and sex were almost always included in the sample metadata. Where available, HLA class I and class II types were obtained from metadata supplied by the sample provider rather than from assay-based typing. Broader findings and caveats from the paper: Clinical and demographic metadata were provided uncurated, with the amount varying by source and participant.

The immunoSEQ Assay, a bias-controlled multiplex PCR, was used to amplify TCRbeta CDR3 regions from genomic DNA. In the source study's methods: Within the assay, amplification of reference gene primers was used to estimate how many nucleated cells each sample contained. To quantify the absolute abundance of each unique TCRbeta CDR3 rearrangement, sequence reads were collapsed and filtered. Productive Simpson clonality was computed per sample as the square root of Simpson's diversity index over productive rearrangements. TCRdb obtained this table from immuneACCESS and retained in-frame rearrangements with V and J assigned. These tables miss some clones; where compared with another copy, unresolved V genes account for less than half of the shortfall, and the remainder is unexplained. The V and J calls and clone size are taken from that table; D and trimming were inferred from the DNA. The table for this sample lists approximately 250,000 clones; around 82% of them were counted only once. The ten largest clones add up to over 8.5% of the sample.

Each collaborating institution followed its own protocols to collect whole blood in K2EDTA tubes. For TCRbeta analysis, collaborator samples were shipped as frozen whole blood, as isolated PBMCs, or as DNA extracted from either sample type. There are 16 amino acids in the CDR3, from cysteine to phenylalanine inclusive. The read is trimmed to its CDR3 DNA, 48 bases read in frame from base 1. The junction carries 16 bases between V and J, which are trimmed by 6 bases and 2 bases respectively. What was sequenced was peripheral blood. Here the chain combines TRBV23-1 and TRBJ2-2; TRBD2 could be the D gene, as 5 bases match. TRBV23-1 is an ORF, with its function uncertain. This sequence originates from a human donor in a cohort sampled during active COVID-19. In nucleotide form, the sequence is TGCGCCAGCAGCTTTGAGAAGGGAGAAAACACCGGGGAGCTGTTTTTT. The translation is CASSFEKGENTGELFF.